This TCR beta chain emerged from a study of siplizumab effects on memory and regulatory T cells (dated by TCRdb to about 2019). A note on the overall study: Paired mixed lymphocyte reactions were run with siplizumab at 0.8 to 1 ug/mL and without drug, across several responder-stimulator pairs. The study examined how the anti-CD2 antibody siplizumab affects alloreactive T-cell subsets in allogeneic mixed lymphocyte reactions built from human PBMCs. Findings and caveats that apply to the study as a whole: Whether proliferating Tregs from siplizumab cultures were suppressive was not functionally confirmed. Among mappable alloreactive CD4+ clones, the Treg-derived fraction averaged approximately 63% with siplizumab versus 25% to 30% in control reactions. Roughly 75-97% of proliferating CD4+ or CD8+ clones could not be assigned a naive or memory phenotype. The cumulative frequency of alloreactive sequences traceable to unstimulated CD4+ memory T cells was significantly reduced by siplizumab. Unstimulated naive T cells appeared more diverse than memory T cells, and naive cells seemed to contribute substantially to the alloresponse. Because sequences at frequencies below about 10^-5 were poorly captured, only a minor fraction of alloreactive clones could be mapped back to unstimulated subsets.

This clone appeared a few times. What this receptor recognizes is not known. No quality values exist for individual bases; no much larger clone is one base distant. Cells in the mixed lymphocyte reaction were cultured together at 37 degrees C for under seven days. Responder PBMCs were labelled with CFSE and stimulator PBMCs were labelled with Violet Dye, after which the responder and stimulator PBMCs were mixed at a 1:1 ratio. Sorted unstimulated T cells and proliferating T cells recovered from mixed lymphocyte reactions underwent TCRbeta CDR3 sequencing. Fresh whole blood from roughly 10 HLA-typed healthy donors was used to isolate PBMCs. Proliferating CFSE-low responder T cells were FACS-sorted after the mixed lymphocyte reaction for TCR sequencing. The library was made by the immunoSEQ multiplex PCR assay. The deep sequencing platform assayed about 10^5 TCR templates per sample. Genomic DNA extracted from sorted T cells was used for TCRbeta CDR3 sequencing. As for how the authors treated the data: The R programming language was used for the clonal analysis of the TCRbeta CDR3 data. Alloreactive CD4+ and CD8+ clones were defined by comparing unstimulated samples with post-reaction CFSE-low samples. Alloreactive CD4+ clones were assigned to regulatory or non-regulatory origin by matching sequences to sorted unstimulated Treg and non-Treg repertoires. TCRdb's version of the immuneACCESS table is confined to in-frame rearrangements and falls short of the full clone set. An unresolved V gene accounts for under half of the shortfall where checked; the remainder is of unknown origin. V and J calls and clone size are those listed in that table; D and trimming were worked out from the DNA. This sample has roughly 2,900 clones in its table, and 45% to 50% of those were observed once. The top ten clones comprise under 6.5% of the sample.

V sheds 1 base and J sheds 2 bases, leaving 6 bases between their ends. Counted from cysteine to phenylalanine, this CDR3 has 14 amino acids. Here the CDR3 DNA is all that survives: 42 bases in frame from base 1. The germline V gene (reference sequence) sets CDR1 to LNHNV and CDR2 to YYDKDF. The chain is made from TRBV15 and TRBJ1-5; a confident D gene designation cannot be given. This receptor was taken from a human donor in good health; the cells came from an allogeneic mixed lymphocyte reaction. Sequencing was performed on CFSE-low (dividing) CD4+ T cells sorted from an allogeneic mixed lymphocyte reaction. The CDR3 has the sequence CATSRGEGNQPQHF. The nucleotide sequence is TGTGCCACCAGCAGAGGGGAGGGCAATCAGCCCCAGCATTTT.